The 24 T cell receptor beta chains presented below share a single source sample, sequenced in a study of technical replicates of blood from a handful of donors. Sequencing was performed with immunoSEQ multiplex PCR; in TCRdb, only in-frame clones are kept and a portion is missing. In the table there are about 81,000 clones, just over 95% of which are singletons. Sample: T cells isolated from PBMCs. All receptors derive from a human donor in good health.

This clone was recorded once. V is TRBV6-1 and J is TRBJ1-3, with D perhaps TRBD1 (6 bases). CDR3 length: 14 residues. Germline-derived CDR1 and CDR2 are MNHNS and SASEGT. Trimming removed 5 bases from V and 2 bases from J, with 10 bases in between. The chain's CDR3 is CASSPGDPGNTIYF. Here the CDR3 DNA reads TGTGCCAGCAGTCCAGGGGACCCTGGAAACACCATATATTTT.

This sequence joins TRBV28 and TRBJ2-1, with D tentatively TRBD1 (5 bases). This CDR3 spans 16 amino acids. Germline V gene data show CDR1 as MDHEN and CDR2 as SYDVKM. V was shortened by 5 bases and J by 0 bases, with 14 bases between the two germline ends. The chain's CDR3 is CASSTQGASSYNEQFF. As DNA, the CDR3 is TGTGCCAGCAGTACCCAGGGCGCTAGCTCCTACAATGAGCAGTTCTTC.

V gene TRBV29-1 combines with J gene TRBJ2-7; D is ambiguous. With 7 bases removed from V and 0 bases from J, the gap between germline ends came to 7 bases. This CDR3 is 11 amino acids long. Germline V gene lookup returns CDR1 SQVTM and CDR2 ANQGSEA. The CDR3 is CSATNSYEQYF. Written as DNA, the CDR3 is TGCAGCGCCACAAACTCCTACGAGCAGTACTTC.

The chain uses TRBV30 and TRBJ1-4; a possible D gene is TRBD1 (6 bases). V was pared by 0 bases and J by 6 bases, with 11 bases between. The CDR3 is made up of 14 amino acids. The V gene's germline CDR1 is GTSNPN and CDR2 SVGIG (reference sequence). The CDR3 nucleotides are TGTGCCTGGAGTGTCAAGGCAGGGGATGAAAAACTGTTTTTT. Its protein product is CAWSVKAGDEKLFF.

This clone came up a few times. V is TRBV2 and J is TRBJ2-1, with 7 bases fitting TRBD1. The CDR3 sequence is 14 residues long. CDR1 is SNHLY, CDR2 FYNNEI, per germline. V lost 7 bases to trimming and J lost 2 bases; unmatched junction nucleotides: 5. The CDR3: CASKPTGTYNEQFF. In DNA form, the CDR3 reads TGTGCCAGCAAACCGACAGGGACCTACAATGAGCAGTTCTTC. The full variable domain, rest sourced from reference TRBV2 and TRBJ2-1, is EPEVTQTPSHQVTQMGQEVILRCVPISNHLYFYWYRQILGQKVEFLVSFYNNEISEKSEIFDDQFSVERPDGSNFTLKIRSTKLEDSAMYFCASKPTGTYNEQFFGPGTRLTVL.

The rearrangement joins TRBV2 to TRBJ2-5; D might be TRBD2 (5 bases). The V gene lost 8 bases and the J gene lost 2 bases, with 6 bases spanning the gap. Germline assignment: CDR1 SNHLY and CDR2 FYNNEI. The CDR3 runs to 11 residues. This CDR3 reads CASRGQETQYF. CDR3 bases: TGTGCCAGCCGGGGACAAGAGACCCAGTACTTC.

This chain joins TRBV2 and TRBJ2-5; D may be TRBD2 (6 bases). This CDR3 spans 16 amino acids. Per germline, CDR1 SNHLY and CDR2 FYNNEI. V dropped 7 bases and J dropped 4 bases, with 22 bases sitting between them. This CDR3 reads CASNVQPGEVGETQYF. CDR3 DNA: TGTGCCAGCAACGTGCAGCCGGGGGAGGTAGGAGAGACCCAGTACTTC. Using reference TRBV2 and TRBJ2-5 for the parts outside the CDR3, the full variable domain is EPEVTQTPSHQVTQMGQEVILRCVPISNHLYFYWYRQILGQKVEFLVSFYNNEISEKSEIFDDQFSVERPDGSNFTLKIRSTKLEDSAMYFCASNVQPGEVGETQYFGPGTRLLVL.

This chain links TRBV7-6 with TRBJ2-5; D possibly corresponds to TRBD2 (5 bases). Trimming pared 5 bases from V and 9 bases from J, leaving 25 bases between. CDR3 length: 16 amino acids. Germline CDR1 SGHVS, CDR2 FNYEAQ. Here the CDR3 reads CASSLFSPGGGTAQYF. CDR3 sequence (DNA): TGTGCCAGCAGCCTATTTTCCCCAGGAGGAGGTACGGCCCAGTACTTC.

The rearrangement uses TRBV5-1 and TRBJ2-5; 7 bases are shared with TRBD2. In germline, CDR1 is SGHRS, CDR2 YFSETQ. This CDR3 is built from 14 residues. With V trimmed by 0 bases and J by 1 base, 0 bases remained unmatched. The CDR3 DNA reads TGCGCCAGCAGCTTGGGCGGGAGCCAAGAGACCCAGTACTTC. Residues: CASSLGGSQETQYF.

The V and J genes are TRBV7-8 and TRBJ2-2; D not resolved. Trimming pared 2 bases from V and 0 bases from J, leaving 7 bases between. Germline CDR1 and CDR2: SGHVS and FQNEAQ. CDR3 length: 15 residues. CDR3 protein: CASSLRQANTGELFF. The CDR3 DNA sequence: TGTGCCAGCAGCTTACGGCAGGCGAACACCGGGGAGCTGTTTTTT.

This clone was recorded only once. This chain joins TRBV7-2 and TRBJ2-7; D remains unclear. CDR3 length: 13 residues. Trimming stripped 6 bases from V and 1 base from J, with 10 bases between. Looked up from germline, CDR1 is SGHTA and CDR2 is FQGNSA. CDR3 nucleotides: TGTGCCAGCAGTACCCGACTGTCCTACGAGCAGTACTTC. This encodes CASSTRLSYEQYF.

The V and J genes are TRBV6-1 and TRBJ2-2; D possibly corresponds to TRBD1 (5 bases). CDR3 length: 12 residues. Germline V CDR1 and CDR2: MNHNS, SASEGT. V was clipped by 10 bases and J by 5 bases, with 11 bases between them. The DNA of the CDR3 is TGTGCCACCGACAAGGGGACCGGGGAGCTGTTTTTT. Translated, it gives CATDKGTGELFF.

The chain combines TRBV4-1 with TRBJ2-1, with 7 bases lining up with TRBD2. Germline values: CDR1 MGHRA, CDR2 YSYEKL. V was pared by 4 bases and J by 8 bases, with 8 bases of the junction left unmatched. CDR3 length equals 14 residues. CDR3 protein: CASSRLADDDEQFF. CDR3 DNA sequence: TGCGCCAGCAGCCGGCTAGCGGACGACGATGAGCAGTTCTTC.

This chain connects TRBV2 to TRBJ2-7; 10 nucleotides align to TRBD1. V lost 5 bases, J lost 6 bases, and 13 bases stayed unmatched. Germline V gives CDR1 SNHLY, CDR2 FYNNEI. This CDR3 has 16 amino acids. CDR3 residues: CASSTRNRDRGSEQYF. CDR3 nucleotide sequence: TGTGCCAGCAGTACTCGGAACCGGGACAGGGGCTCCGAGCAGTACTTC.

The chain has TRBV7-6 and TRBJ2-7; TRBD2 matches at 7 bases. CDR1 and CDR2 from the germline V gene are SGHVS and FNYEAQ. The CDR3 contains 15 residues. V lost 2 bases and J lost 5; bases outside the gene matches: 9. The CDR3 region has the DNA TGTGCCAGCAGCTTAAGGCGCGGGAGATTTGACGAGCAGTACTTC. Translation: CASSLRRGRFDEQYF.

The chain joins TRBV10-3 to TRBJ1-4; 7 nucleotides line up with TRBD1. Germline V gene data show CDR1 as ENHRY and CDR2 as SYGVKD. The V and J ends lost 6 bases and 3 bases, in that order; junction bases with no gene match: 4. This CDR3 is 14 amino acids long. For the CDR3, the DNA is TGTGCCATCAGCCCGGGACAGCCTAATGAAAAACTGTTTTTT. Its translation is CAISPGQPNEKLFF.

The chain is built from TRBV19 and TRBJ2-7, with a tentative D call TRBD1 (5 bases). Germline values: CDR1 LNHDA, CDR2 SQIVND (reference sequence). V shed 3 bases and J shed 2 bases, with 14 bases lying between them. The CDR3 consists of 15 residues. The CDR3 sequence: CASSIAAGPPYEQYF. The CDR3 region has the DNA TGTGCCAGTAGTATCGCGGCAGGGCCTCCCTACGAGCAGTACTTC.

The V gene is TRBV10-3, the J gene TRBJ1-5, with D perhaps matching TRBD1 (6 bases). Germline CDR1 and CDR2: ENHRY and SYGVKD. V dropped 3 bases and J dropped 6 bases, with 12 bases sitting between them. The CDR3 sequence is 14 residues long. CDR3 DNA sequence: TGTGCCATCAGTGAAAGGGGGTCGGGTCAGCCCCAGCATTTT. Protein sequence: CAISERGSGQPQHF.

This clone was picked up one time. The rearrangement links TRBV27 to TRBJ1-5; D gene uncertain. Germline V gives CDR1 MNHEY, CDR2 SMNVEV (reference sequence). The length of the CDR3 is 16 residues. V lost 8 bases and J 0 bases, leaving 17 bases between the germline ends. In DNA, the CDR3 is TGTGCCAGCTATGGTGGGCAGCCCTATAGCAATCAGCCCCAGCATTTT. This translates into CASYGGQPYSNQPQHF.

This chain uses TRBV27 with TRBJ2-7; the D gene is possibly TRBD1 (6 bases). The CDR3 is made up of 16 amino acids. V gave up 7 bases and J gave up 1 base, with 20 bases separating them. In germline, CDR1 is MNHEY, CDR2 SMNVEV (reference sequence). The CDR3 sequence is CASNLGRATGSYEQYF. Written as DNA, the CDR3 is TGTGCCAGCAATCTCGGACGGGCAACAGGGTCCTACGAGCAGTACTTC.

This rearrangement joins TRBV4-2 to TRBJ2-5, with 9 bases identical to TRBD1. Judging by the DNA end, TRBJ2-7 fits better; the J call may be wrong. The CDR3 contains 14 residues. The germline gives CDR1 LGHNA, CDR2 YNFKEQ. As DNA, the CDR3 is TGTGCCAGCAGCCGAGGACAGGGGAAGTACGAGCAGTACTTC. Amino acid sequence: CASSRGQGKYEQYF.

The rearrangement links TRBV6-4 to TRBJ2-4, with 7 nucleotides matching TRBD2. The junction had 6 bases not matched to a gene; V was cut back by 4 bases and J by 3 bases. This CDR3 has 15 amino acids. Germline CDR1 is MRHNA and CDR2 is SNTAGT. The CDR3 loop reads CASSGGGGVKNIQYF. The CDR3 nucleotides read TGTGCCAGCAGTGGCGGGGGAGGGGTCAAAAACATTCAGTACTTC.

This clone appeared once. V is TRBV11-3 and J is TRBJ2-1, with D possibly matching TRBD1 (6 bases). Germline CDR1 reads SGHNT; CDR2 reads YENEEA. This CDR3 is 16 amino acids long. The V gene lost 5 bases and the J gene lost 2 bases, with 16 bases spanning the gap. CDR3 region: CASSLLRGYAYNEQFF. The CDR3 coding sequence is TGTGCCAGCAGCCTACTCAGGGGCTATGCCTACAATGAGCAGTTCTTC.

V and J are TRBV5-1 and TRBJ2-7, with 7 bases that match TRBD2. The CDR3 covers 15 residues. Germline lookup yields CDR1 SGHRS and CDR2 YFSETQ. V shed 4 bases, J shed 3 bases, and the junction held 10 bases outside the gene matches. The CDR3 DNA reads TGCGCCAGCAGCCCCGGCCTAGCGGTTGGCTACGAGCAGTACTTC. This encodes CASSPGLAVGYEQYF.